These T cell receptor beta chains were read from a single sample in a study of cytomegalovirus exposure and HLA in healthy donors. Generated by immunoSEQ multiplex PCR, the TCRdb table keeps only in-frame clones and is missing some. This repertoire shows under 170,000 clones, 70% to 80% found once; its top ten account for roughly 4%. Material: PBMCs. These receptor sequences come from a human donor in good health. CDR3s include the opening cysteine and the closing phenylalanine or tryptophan. The order of the fields is CDR3 length, V gene, J gene, clone size, D gene, CDR3 DNA, CDR3 protein. A D gene is named only where the DNA matches it firmly. Clone size appears in some rows only: once, few, many, or a class for an expanded clone.

15,TRBV7-9,TRBJ1-2,.,.,TGTGCCAGCGTTAGTTCTCTGTCCGGGGAGCATGGCTACACCTTC,CASVSSLSGEHGYTF
21,TRBV7-7,TRBJ1-3,once,.,TGTGCCAGCACCATAGGGCGACTGTATAGGACAGCTAACTACTCTGGAAACACCATATATTTT,CASTIGRLYRTANYSGNTIYF
12,TRBV19,TRBJ2-5,few,.,TGTGCCAGTAGTACTGGACTAGAGACCCAGTACTTC,CASSTGLETQYF
15,TRBV19,TRBJ1-1,.,TRBD1,TGTGCCAGTAGTCTGGGGACAGGGCTCACCACTGAAGCTTTCTTT,CASSLGTGLTTEAFF
14,TRBV7-2,TRBJ1-1,.,.,TGTGCCAGCAGCTTAGTCAGGCTGAACACTGAAGCTTTCTTT,CASSLVRLNTEAFF
15,TRBV19,TRBJ2-7,once,.,TGTGCCAGTAGTATCAACAGGGTTGAAGGTTACGAGCAGTACTTC,CASSINRVEGYEQYF
15,TRBV23-1,TRBJ2-2,.,TRBD1,TGCGCCAGCAGTCGACAAGGGGGCCGGGCCGGGGAGCTGTTTTTT,CASSRQGGRAGELFF
19,TRBV5-5,TRBJ1-1,.,TRBD1,TGTGCCAGCAGCCGATTCCCCGACCGGGACAGAGCCATGAACACTGAAGCTTTCTTT,CASSRFPDRDRAMNTEAFF
16,TRBV12-5,TRBJ2-7,.,TRBD2,TGTGCTAGTGGTTTTTCCGAAGCGGGAGGCACCTACGAGCAGTACTTC,CASGFSEAGGTYEQYF
15,TRBV5-4,TRBJ1-2,.,TRBD1,TGTGCCAGCAGCGATAAAAGACAGGGGGCGTATGGCTACACCTTC,CASSDKRQGAYGYTF
17,TRBV9,TRBJ1-4,.,.,TGTGCCAGCAGGAGAGGGGCCGGGAGGGAACATAATGAAAAACTGTTTTTT,CASRRGAGREHNEKLFF
15,TRBV7-3,TRBJ2-1,.,.,TGTGCCAGCAGCTTAGTAAGGAGCTCCTACAATGAGCAGTTCTTC,CASSLVRSSYNEQFF
14,TRBV14,TRBJ1-1,.,.,TGTGCCAGCAGCCAAGATATGGCGGACACTGAAGCTTTCTTT,CASSQDMADTEAFF
16,TRBV27,TRBJ2-7,.,.,TGTGCCAGCAGTTTAGGACAACCGGCCTTCTCCTACGAGCAGTACTTC,CASSLGQPAFSYEQYF
13,TRBV19,TRBJ1-4,.,.,TGTGCCAGTAGTATCGAGGCAGATGAAGAACTGTTTTTT,CASSIEADEELFF
12,TRBV7-9,TRBJ2-1,.,.,TGTTCCAGCAGCCAAGGGGGAAATGAGCAGTTCTTC,CSSSQGGNEQFF
13,TRBV10-1,TRBJ2-3,.,.,TGCGCCAGCAGTGCGTCTAGCGCCCGACTTAAGTATTTT,CASSASSARLKYF
14,TRBV27,TRBJ2-2,.,.,TGTGCCAGCAGTTTAAAGGGGTACACCGGGGAGCTGTTTTTT,CASSLKGYTGELFF
13,TRBV7-2,TRBJ2-5,.,.,TGTGCCAGCAGCTTAGTCGGTGGAGAGACCCAGTACTTC,CASSLVGGETQYF
14,TRBV6-5,TRBJ1-5,.,TRBD1,TGTGCCAGCAGCCGCGGGACAGACAATCAGCCCCAGCATTTT,CASSRGTDNQPQHF
12,TRBV28,TRBJ1-4,.,.,TGTGCCAGCAGCACAACTAATGAAAAACTGTTTTTT,CASSTTNEKLFF
15,TRBV19,TRBJ1-2,.,.,TGTGCCAGTAGCCCCTTTGAGCGGATGGACTATGGCTACACCTTC,CASSPFERMDYGYTF
13,TRBV7-2,TRBJ2-3,.,.,TGTGCCAGCACTATGGGAGGATGGGGGGAGCAGTATTTT,CASTMGGWGEQYF
13,TRBV7-9,TRBJ1-1,.,.,TGTGCCAGCTTTAGGGAGGGTGTGACTGAAGCTTTCTTT,CASFREGVTEAFF
15,TRBV29-1,TRBJ2-7,.,TRBD2,TGCAGCGCGAAAAACTTGGCGGGAGGTGCGTACGAGCAGTACTTC,CSAKNLAGGAYEQYF
16,TRBV21-1,TRBJ2-5,few,.,TGTGCCAGCAGCACCCCGGGACTAGCGGGAGCGGAGACCCAGTACTTC,CASSTPGLAGAETQYF
14,TRBV5-4,TRBJ1-2,.,.,TGTGCCAGCAGCCCGGAGGCGAGCTCCCATGGCTACACCTTC,CASSPEASSHGYTF
16,TRBV27,TRBJ2-3,.,TRBD2,TGTGCCAGCAGTTTGGGACTAGCGGGAGAGGAGGATACGCAGTATTTT,CASSLGLAGEEDTQYF
14,TRBV28,TRBJ2-7,.,TRBD1,TGTGCCAGCAGTTCCCCCGGGACAGCCTACGAGCAGTACTTC,CASSSPGTAYEQYF
13,TRBV7-9,TRBJ1-1,medium-sized,TRBD1,TGTGCCAGCAGCTTAGAGGGGGCAGCCGAAGCTTTCTTT,CASSLEGAAEAFF
16,TRBV15,TRBJ2-7,.,.,TGTGCCACCAGCAGAGATGGAGAGGCGAGAACCTACGAGCAGTACTTC,CATSRDGEARTYEQYF
18,TRBV4-2,TRBJ2-1,.,.,TGTGCCAGCAGCCAAGATCCAGGACAGCATGTAACCTACAATGAGCAGTTCTTC,CASSQDPGQHVTYNEQFF
13,TRBV9,TRBJ2-5,.,.,TGTGCCAGCAGCCAAGTCGGGAAGCAGACCCAGTACTTC,CASSQVGKQTQYF
15,TRBV28,TRBJ2-3,.,TRBD2,TGTGCCAGCAGTTTACTAGCGGGGGGCACAGATACGCAGTATTTT,CASSLLAGGTDTQYF
14,TRBV10-1,TRBJ2-3,.,.,TGCGCCAGCAGCTTGCCAGGAAGCACAGATACGCAGTATTTT,CASSLPGSTDTQYF
17,TRBV25-1,TRBJ1-5,.,.,TGTGCCAGCAGTAACCCTGTGATACGGGGTAACAATCAGCCCCAGCATTTT,CASSNPVIRGNNQPQHF
12,TRBV28,TRBJ2-7,.,TRBD2,TGTGCCAGCAGTTTAAGCGGGGACGAGCAGTACTTC,CASSLSGDEQYF
18,TRBV5-1,TRBJ2-5,.,TRBD2,TGCGCCAGCAGCTTGGAATATGGTGGACTAGCGGGACAAGAGACCCAGTACTTC,CASSLEYGGLAGQETQYF
16,TRBV7-9,TRBJ1-2,.,TRBD1,TGTGCCAGCAGCCACTCTCCCAAGGGGGCGTCAGATGGCTACACCTTC,CASSHSPKGASDGYTF
12,TRBV5-1,TRBJ1-1,.,.,TGCGCCAGCAGCTTGGTGGGGGGTGAAGCTTTCTTT,CASSLVGGEAFF
13,TRBV30,TRBJ1-3,few,.,TGTGCCTGGGACAGCTCCTCTGGAAACACCATATATTTT,CAWDSSSGNTIYF
11,TRBV6-4,TRBJ1-2,.,.,TGTGCCAGCAGTGGAGGCTATGGCTACACCTTC,CASSGGYGYTF
17,TRBV4-2,TRBJ1-5,.,TRBD1,TGTGCCAGCAGCCAAGATGGAACAGGGGAGATGGGTCAGCCCCAGCATTTT,CASSQDGTGEMGQPQHF